The T cell receptor (beta chain) under discussion was sequenced for a study of cytomegalovirus exposure and HLA in healthy donors. General study findings and limits: Prior analysis indicated that the majority of TCR beta V segments exhibited productivity approximately 87% or approximately 30% of the time. An analysis that was carried out later associated fewer than 20,000 TCR beta sequences with HLA alleles at 0.05 false discovery rate. In a later analysis, TCR beta V- and J-gene trimming was associated with a missense DCLRE1C variant.

As regards this clone: Its antigen is unknown.

This PCR relied on a set of 60 Vbeta primers and 13 Jbeta primers. The assay was immunoSEQ multiplex PCR, and TCRdb's table has in-frame clones only and misses some. The sample yields about 200,000 clones, approximately 85% seen once. Germline V gene lookup returns CDR1 MDHEN and CDR2 SYDVKM. This CDR3 has 18 amino acids. Trimming at V came to 5 bases and at J to 2 bases, leaving 14 bases not matched to a gene. The source of this sequence is a woman aged 45-60 years in good health and CMV-seronegative. The V gene is TRBV28, the J gene TRBJ2-1, with 8 bases that match TRBD2. Material for sequencing was PBMCs. For the CDR3, the DNA is TGTGCCAGCAGTACACCAGCGGGAGACCCACAACCCTACAATGAGCAGTTCTTC. Its translation is CASSTPAGDPQPYNEQFF.